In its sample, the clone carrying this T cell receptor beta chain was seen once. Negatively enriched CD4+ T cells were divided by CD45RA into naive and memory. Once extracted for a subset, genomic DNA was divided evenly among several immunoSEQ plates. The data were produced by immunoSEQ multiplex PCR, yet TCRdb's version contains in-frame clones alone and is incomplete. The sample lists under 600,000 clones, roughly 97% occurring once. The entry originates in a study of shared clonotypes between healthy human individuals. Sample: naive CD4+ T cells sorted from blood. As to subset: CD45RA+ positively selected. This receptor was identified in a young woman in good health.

The DNA of the CDR3 is TGTGCCAGCAGCTTGTTGAAAGACGGAATCTACGAGCAGTACTTC. Translated, it gives CASSLLKDGIYEQYF. The chain combines TRBV5-4 with TRBJ2-7; D is unresolved. Trimming removed 1 base from V and 3 bases from J, with 14 bases in between. The CDR3 is made up of 15 amino acids. CDR1 and CDR2 (germline): SGHNT, YYREEE (reference sequence).